Listed below are T cell receptor beta chains from one sample, sequenced in a study of Ad26.COV2.S vaccination and SARS-CoV-2 variants. The table came from immunoSEQ multiplex PCR; TCRdb's copy has only in-frame clones and leaves some out. The sample holds around 300,000 clones, 70% to 90% seen once. The source material was peripheral blood, sampled in a trial of Ad26.COV2.S vaccine versus placebo. These receptors were collected from a person between 18 and 65 years old who received the Ad26.COV2.S COVID-19 vaccine or a placebo. Both conserved end residues are trimmed from each CDR3. The order of the fields is clone size, V gene, D gene, J gene, CDR3 protein. D genes are given only for firm matches. Rows may omit the clone size; those that give it use once, few, many or a size class.

>once|TRBV4-3|TRBD2|TRBJ2-4
ASSQDSNRGGWLAKNIQY
>NA|TRBV6-5|TRBD1|TRBJ1-4
ASRDRGHEKLF
>NA|TRBV12-3/TRBV12-4|NA|TRBJ1-6
ASSSGQYSPLH
>once|TRBV11-2|NA|TRBJ2-3
ASSPNRVPGADTQY
>NA|TRBV18|NA|TRBJ2-5
ASSPVKVVETQY
>many|TRBV12-3/TRBV12-4|NA|TRBJ1-5
ASSSGADQPQH
>few|TRBV29-1|TRBD1|TRBJ1-2
SVEGYRGNYGYT
>NA|TRBV28|NA|TRBJ2-1
ASSFSAGNEQF
>NA|TRBV12-5|NA|TRBJ1-2
ASGLDTLNNYGYT
>few|TRBV10-3|NA|TRBJ1-5
AISVGDSGNQPQH
>NA|TRBV7-2|NA|TRBJ2-1
ASSKGNYNEQF
>NA|TRBV5-1|TRBD1|TRBJ1-1
ASSLLGQGTEAF
>NA|TRBV6-4|TRBD2|TRBJ2-1
ASSLGEGEQF
>NA|TRBV10-3|NA|TRBJ1-1
AISGTQGRTEAF
>NA|TRBV19|NA|TRBJ1-4
ASSRGDREEKLF
>NA|TRBV19|TRBD2|TRBJ2-5
ASRRGLAGQQETQY
>few|TRBV5-1|NA|TRBJ2-1
ASSPGQLSFPYNEQF
>NA|TRBV5-1|NA|TRBJ2-3
ASRVAVSTDTQY
>NA|TRBV12-3/TRBV12-4|NA|TRBJ2-7
ASSLGPGFRQY
>NA|TRBV28|NA|TRBJ1-6
ASSLSEFIQSPLH
>NA|TRBV13|TRBD1|TRBJ1-4
ASSLRQGYEKLF
>NA|TRBV7-3|TRBD2|TRBJ2-1
ASSLNPSGRTSYNEQF
>few|TRBV18|NA|TRBJ2-2
ASSPRAGTDTGELF
>NA|TRBV7-9|NA|TRBJ1-4
ASSFGEKLF
>NA|TRBV7-2|NA|TRBJ1-5
ASSLEHRPYSNQPQH
>NA|TRBV6-4|TRBD2|TRBJ2-3
ASSDPGLGTDTQY
>NA|TRBV7-2|NA|TRBJ2-5
ASSLGRETQY
>NA|TRBV14|TRBD2|TRBJ2-2
ASKAGVPTGELF
>NA|TRBV6-1|NA|TRBJ2-7
ASSEGQGGLYEQY
>NA|TRBV28|TRBD1|TRBJ1-2
ASRIPGQGDYGYT
>NA|TRBV9|TRBD1|TRBJ1-1
ASSQGGVEGTEAF
>NA|TRBV18|TRBD1|TRBJ1-2
ASSLGTGLNYGYT
>NA|TRBV28|NA|TRBJ1-5
ASSSPFYPQH
>NA|TRBV7-2|NA|TRBJ2-1
ASSLAVWNEQF
>NA|TRBV3-1/TRBV3-2|NA|TRBJ2-2
ASSQVSTGTGELF
>NA|TRBV30|TRBD1|TRBJ2-1
AWYPGTGIMNEQF
>NA|TRBV5-1|NA|TRBJ2-2
ASSSGASEAELF